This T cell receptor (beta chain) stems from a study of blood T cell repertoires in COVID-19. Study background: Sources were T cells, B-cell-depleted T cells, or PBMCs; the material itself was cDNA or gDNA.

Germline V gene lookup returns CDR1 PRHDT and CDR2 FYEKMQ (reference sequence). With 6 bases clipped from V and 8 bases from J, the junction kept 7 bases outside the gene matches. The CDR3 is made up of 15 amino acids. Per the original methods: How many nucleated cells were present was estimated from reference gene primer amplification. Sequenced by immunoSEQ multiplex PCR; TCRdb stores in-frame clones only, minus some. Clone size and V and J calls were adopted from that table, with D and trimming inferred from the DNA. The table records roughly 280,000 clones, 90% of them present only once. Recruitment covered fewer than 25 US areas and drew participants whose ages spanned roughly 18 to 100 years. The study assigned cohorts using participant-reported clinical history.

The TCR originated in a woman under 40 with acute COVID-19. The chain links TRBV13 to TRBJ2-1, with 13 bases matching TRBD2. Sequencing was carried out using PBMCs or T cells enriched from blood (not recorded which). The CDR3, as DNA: TGTGCCAGCAGACCCGGGACTAGCGGGACCTATGAGCAGTTCTTC. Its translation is CASRPGTSGTYEQFF.